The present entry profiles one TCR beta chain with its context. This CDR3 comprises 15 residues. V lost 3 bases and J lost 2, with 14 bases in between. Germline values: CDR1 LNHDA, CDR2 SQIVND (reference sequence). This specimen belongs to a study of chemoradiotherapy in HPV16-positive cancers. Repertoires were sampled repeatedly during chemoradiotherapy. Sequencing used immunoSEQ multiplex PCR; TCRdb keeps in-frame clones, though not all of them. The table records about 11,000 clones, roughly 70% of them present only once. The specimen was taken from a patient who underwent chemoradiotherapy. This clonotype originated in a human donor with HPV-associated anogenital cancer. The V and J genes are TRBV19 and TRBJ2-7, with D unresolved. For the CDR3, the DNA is TGTGCCAGTAGTATTTATGCCAGGAGTCCCTACGAGCAGTACTTC. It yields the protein CASSIYARSPYEQYF.